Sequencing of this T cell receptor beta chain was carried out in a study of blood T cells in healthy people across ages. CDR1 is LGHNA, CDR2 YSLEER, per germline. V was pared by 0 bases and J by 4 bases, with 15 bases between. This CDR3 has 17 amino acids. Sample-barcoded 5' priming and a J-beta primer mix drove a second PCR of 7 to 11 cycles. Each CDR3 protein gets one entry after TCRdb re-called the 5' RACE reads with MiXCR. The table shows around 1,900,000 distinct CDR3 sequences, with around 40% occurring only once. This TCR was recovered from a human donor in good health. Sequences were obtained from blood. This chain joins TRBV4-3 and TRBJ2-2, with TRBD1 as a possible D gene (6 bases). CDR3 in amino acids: CASSQEKYRVSTGELFF. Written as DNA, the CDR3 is TGCGCCAGCAGCCAAGAGAAATACAGGGTGTCCACCGGGGAGCTGTTTTTT.